This T cell receptor beta chain was sequenced in a study of blood T cells in healthy people across ages (dated by TCRdb to 2014 to 2015). Study-wide context: In model experiments, template switching captured about one uniquely barcoded TCR beta cDNA molecule for every two T cells. Age-related changes in TCR beta repertoire diversity were measured in the study by deep sequencing normalized with unique cDNA molecular identifiers. To avoid experimental bias, donors of different ages were randomly spread across the sequencing lanes. For two donors (one aged 18 to 30 and one aged 80 or older), the study analyzed two additional independent replicas of 1 million unique cDNA reads from the same blood draw. The donors were divided into four age groups: young (average approximately 17 years), middle-aged (approximately 39), aged (about 60) and long-lived (roughly 86).

Library method: 5' RACE. The sequencer was an Illumina HiSeq 2500. The second PCR ran for roughly 7 to 12 cycles and used a J-beta primer mix along with a sample-barcoded 5' primer. A unique molecular identifier was introduced onto each TCR beta cDNA molecule by a template-switch 5' adaptor carrying 12 random nucleotides. At least 2.5 million CDR3-containing paired-end reads were obtained from each sample. The Mint cDNA synthesis kit, primed by a TRBC-specific oligonucleotide, was used to synthesize first-strand cDNA from all RNA. After uracil-DNA glycosylase treatment, a first 18-cycle PCR used universal primers M1SS and BC2_uni_R on all cDNA. Concerning the study's data processing: Each sample was normalized by randomly selecting 1 million high-quality reads, each carrying a distinct molecular identifier. Reads with shared molecular identifiers were discarded instead of being binned into consensus sequences. MiTCR, set to a Q25 quality threshold and the strictest error-elimination algorithm, was used for CDR3 identification, clonotype clustering and error correction. A nonparametric unseen species model with Euler transformation was used to estimate a lower bound on total TCR beta diversity. Clones were called with MiXCR by TCRdb after fastp trimmed the public reads at Q25, and only in-frame beta chains were retained. Each record represents a unique CDR3 protein, reported with the most common genes and DNA among its rows. What appears here as the V and J calls and clone size reflects TCRdb's work, not the paper's. This sample holds 1.5 million to 2 million distinct CDR3 sequences; 40% to 55% were observed only once. Together, the top ten hold roughly 2% of the sample.

The donors were roughly 40 Caucasian individuals from Russia, aged 6 to 90 years, who were systemically healthy. Ten milliliters of peripheral blood were drawn from each donor into EDTA-treated Vacutainer tubes. Ficoll-Paque density-gradient centrifugation was used to isolate PBMCs, with at least 6.5 million per sample. Total RNA, at least 5 micrograms per sample, was extracted from PBMCs with Trizol reagent. For every donor, an aliquot of PBMCs went through flow cytometry to measure the percentages of naive CD45RAhigh/CD27high T cells. The investigation overall reported the following: Bulk unsorted PBMC profiling prevented conclusive comparison of naive and antigen-experienced compartments. Observed TCR beta diversity per million T cells fell roughly linearly with age, and a significant reduction was already apparent by age roughly 40. Because donor CMV infection status was unknown, age-related changes in expanded clonotypes were potentially confounded. Compared with the aged group, the long-lived group had more naive CD4+ T cells, fewer expanded clones and increased TCR diversity, suggesting age selection. There was a strong correlation between observed TCR beta diversity and the percentage of naive T cells measured by flow cytometry. Total diversity estimates from one million sequenced T cells were considered lower bounds and underestimates.

V is pared back by 1 base and J by 3 bases, with 13 bases lying between the germline termini. CDR1 and CDR2, looked up from the germline V gene, are SGHAT and FQNNGV. There are 16 amino acids in the CDR3, from cysteine to phenylalanine inclusive. The CDR3 DNA has 48 bases and is translated from base 1. A word on this clonotype: The antigen it binds to is not known. The record has no base qualities; no much larger clone is one base away.

The sequence is built from TRBV11-2 and TRBJ2-1, with the D call perhaps TRBD1 or TRBD2, each one matching 5 bases. The clonotype was recovered from a woman in her thirties or forties in good health. Source material: blood. The DNA reads TGTGCCAGCAGCTTAGTGGAGAGGGGATTCTACAATGAGCAGTTCTTC. This gives the protein CASSLVERGFYNEQFF.